This TCR beta chain is drawn from a study of T cells in narcolepsy. Study information: Enrolled donors included narcolepsy type 1 or type 2 patients and healthy controls. Overall study results and limits: Autoreactive clonotypes reportedly recurred in blood of same and different patients, not controls. Same-patient CSF and blood CD4+ T cell clonotypes included HCRT-specific and TRIB2-specific autoreactive ones. Autoreactive clone sequences were missing from some blood memory CD4+ repertoires.

Germline V gives CDR1 GTSNPN, CDR2 SVGIG (reference sequence). This CDR3 spans 12 amino acids. Trimming shortened V by 0 bases and J by 4 bases, and 6 bases separated the two germline ends. Details on this clone: Antigen: not known.

The table came from immunoSEQ multiplex PCR; TCRdb's copy has only in-frame clones and leaves some out. Here the sample spans 20,000 to 25,000 clones, about 91% being singletons. The J gene is TRBJ1-2, the V gene TRBV30, with unresolved D. The TCR sequence derives from a human donor with narcolepsy. What was sequenced was CD45RA- memory CD4+ T cells from PBMCs. This chain's CDR3 is CAWSVEVYGYTF. As DNA, the CDR3 is TGTGCCTGGAGTGTAGAGGTCTATGGCTACACCTTC.